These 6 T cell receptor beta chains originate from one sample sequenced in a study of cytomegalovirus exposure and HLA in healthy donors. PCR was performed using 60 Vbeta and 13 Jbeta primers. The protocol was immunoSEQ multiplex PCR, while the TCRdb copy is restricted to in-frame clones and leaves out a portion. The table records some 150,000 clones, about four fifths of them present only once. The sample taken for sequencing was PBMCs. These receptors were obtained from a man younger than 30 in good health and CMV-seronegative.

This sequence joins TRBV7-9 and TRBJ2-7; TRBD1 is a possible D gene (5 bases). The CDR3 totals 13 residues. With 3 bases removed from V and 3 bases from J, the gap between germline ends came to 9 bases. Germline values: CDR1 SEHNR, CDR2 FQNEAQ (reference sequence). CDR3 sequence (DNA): TGTGCCAGCAGCTTGACAGCTGTCTACGAGCAGTACTTC. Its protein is CASSLTAVYEQYF.

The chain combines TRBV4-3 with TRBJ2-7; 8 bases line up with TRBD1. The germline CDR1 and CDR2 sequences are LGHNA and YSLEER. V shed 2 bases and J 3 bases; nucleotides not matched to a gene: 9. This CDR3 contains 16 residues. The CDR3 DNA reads TGCGCCAGCAGCCAAATCGGTAACAGGGGGAGCTACGAGCAGTACTTC. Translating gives CASSQIGNRGSYEQYF.

Here the CDR3 reads CASSHVPRTGGSYEQYF. In DNA form, the CDR3 reads TGTGCCAGCAGTCACGTCCCCCGGACAGGGGGGTCCTACGAGCAGTACTTC. J is TRBJ2-7 and V is TRBV27; 10 bases align to TRBD1. Germline CDR1 and CDR2: MNHEY and SMNVEV (reference sequence). The junction had 11 bases not matched to a gene; V was cut back by 5 bases and J by 1 base. There are 17 residues in the CDR3.

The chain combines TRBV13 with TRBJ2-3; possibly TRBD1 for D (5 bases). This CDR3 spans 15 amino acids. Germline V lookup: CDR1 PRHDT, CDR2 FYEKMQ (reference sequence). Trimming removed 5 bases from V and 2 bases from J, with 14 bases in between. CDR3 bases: TGTGCCAGCAGCAAGACAGCAGGGAACACAGATACGCAGTATTTT. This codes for CASSKTAGNTDTQYF.

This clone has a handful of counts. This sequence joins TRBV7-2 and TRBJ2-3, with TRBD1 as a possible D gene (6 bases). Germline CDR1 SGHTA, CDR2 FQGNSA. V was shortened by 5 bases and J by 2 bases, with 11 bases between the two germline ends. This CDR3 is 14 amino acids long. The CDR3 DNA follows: TGTGCCAGCAGCCCCGGACAGCCCACAGATACGCAGTATTTT. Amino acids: CASSPGQPTDTQYF.

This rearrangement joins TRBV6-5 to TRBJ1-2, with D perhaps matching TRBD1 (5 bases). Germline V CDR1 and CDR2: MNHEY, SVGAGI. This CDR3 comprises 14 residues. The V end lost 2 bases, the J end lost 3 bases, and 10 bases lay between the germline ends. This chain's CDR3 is CASSYGWGDYGYTF. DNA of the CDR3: TGTGCCAGCAGTTACGGTTGGGGGGACTATGGCTACACCTTC.